The rows below give T cell receptor beta chains drawn from one sample of a study of shared clonotypes between healthy human individuals. Only in-frame clones appear in the TCRdb table, and some are missing; sequencing was by immunoSEQ multiplex PCR. The sample carries 2 million to 2.5 million clones, about 90% recorded once. The sequenced sample was naive CD4+ T cells from PBMCs. Source of these receptors: a man aged 18 to 30 in good health. Some clones in this sample may be carry-over from other donors' samples. The CDR3 runs from the conserved cysteine through the conserved F or W. A D gene is named only where the DNA matches it firmly. A clone size is listed for some rows: how often the clone was seen (once, few, many), or a class if it is expanded.

v_gene,abundance,j_gene,d_gene,CDR3nt,CDR3aa
TRBV28,.,TRBJ1-1,.,TGTGCCAGCAGCCCCCGGACAGCGAACACTGAAGCTTTCTTT,CASSPRTANTEAFF
TRBV6-5,.,TRBJ2-5,TRBD1,TGTGCCAGCAGTTACTCCGGGACAGGGGGTAGGGAGACCCAGTACTTC,CASSYSGTGGRETQYF
TRBV5-1,.,TRBJ2-7,.,TGCGCCAGCAGTAACGGTCCCGGGACCGTCTCGAGTCTCGAGCAGTACTTC,CASSNGPGTVSSLEQYF
TRBV5-1,.,TRBJ1-4,TRBD1,TGCGCCAGCAGTCAACAAGGGGGCGCGGTTGAAAAACTGTTTTTT,CASSQQGGAVEKLFF
TRBV18,.,TRBJ2-5,TRBD1,TGTGCCAGCTCACCGAGGCAGGGGGATTCAGAGACCCAGTACTTC,CASSPRQGDSETQYF
TRBV7-6,once,TRBJ2-7,.,TGTGCCAGCAGCCTAAAGCCATACGAGCAGTACTTC,CASSLKPYEQYF
TRBV7-9,.,TRBJ1-1,.,TGTGCCAGCAGCTTAGAGCAAGAAGAGAACACTGAAGCTTTCTTT,CASSLEQEENTEAFF
TRBV27,.,TRBJ2-2,TRBD2,TGTGCCAGCAGTTTATATCCTAGCGGGAGGCTACAGGTCGGAACCGGGGAGCTGTTTTTT,CASSLYPSGRLQVGTGELFF
TRBV7-9,.,TRBJ2-5,TRBD2,TGTGCCAGCAGCTTGGTAGCGGGGGAGTGGGAGACCCAGTACTTC,CASSLVAGEWETQYF
TRBV15,.,TRBJ1-1,TRBD1,TGTGCCACCAGCAGCACTGACAGGGTGAACACTGAAGCTTTCTTT,CATSSTDRVNTEAFF
TRBV28,.,TRBJ1-5,.,TGTGCCAGTGAATCCGGGCAGAACAATCAGCCCCAGCATTTT,CASESGQNNQPQHF
TRBV2,.,TRBJ2-3,.,TGTGCCTGCGGGACTCAGAGCACAGATACGCAGTATTTT,CACGTQSTDTQYF
TRBV9,.,TRBJ2-5,.,TGTGCCAGCAGCCCTATCGGGTCCCTAGGGGGGACCCAGTACTTC,CASSPIGSLGGTQYF
TRBV28,few,TRBJ1-2,.,TGTGCCAGCGAGACAGGCTCTGGCTACACCTTC,CASETGSGYTF
TRBV6-5,once,TRBJ1-1,.,TGTGCCAGCAGTCGGGGTCGGTTCAGCGCCCCTGAAGCTTTCTTT,CASSRGRFSAPEAFF
TRBV5-1,.,TRBJ2-1,TRBD1,TGCGCCAGCAGCTTGGGGCAGGGGGCAAATGAGCAGTTCTTC,CASSLGQGANEQFF
TRBV27,.,TRBJ1-3,.,TGTGCCAGCAGCCGGTTGATTAGGGGGAGGACTGGAAACACCATATATTTT,CASSRLIRGRTGNTIYF
TRBV6-4,.,TRBJ2-7,TRBD1,TGTGCCAGCAGCGACACAAACAGGGGGCGAGACGAGCAGTACTTC,CASSDTNRGRDEQYF
TRBV29-1,.,TRBJ2-1,.,TGCAGCGTTGCCCAATGGGCAACCTCGGATGAGCAGTTCTTC,CSVAQWATSDEQFF
TRBV5-1,.,TRBJ1-3,TRBD1,TGCGCCAGCAGCCCGACCCGGGACAGGGGGCGAGACACCATATATTTT,CASSPTRDRGRDTIYF
TRBV2,.,TRBJ1-1,.,TGTGCCAGCAGTGAAGGGCCAGTGGGGTACACTGAAGCTTTCTTT,CASSEGPVGYTEAFF
TRBV29-1,.,TRBJ2-2,TRBD1,TGCAGCGTTGTGACAGGGGCGAACACCGGGGAGCTGTTTTTT,CSVVTGANTGELFF
TRBV6-5,.,TRBJ2-2,TRBD1,TGTGCCAGCAAGAGGGACAGGGAATGGTCCGGGGAGCTGTTTTTT,CASKRDREWSGELFF
TRBV2,.,TRBJ2-1,.,TGTGCCAGCAGCCCCAACTACTACAATGAGCAGTTCTTC,CASSPNYYNEQFF
TRBV5-8,.,TRBJ2-6,TRBD1,TGTGCCAGCAGTTCCGGGACAGGACCTCTCCGCTCTGGGGCCAACGTCCTGACTTTC,CASSSGTGPLRSGANVLTF
TRBV28,.,TRBJ2-2,.,TGTGCCAGCAGTTTAGCCCAGCATGAACCCGCGAACACCGGGGAGCTGTTTTTT,CASSLAQHEPANTGELFF
TRBV5-1,once,TRBJ1-1,TRBD1,TGCGCCAGCAGCTTGGGCGGGACAGGGTTGGACACTGAAGCTTTCTTT,CASSLGGTGLDTEAFF
TRBV28,.,TRBJ2-7,TRBD1,TGTGCCAGCAGCCCCCGAATGCTCCGGGACAGGGGCTACGAGCAGTACTTC,CASSPRMLRDRGYEQYF
TRBV5-1,few,TRBJ2-1,TRBD2,TGCGCCAGCAGCTTGGCCGAACTAGCGGGGTACAATGAGCAGTTCTTC,CASSLAELAGYNEQFF
TRBV2,.,TRBJ1-3,.,TGTGCCAGCAGGGGTAGTTTGAGCTCTGGAAACACCATATATTTT,CASRGSLSSGNTIYF
TRBV12-5,.,TRBJ2-1,TRBD1,TGTGCTAGTGGTTTGAGGACAGGGAAAATGCTCAATGAGCAGTTCTTC,CASGLRTGKMLNEQFF
TRBV4-3,once,TRBJ2-2,.,TGCGCCAGCAGCCGCCGAAGAACAGGAACCGGGGAGCTGTTTTTT,CASSRRRTGTGELFF
TRBV5-1,.,TRBJ2-7,TRBD2,TGCGCCAGCAGCTTGGCGGGAGGGTCTGCCGAGCAGTACTTC,CASSLAGGSAEQYF
TRBV19,.,TRBJ1-1,TRBD1,TGTGCCAGTAGTTTCCCGACAGGGGGGTCCATGAACACTGAAGCTTTCTTT,CASSFPTGGSMNTEAFF
TRBV6-4,.,TRBJ2-1,TRBD2,TGTGCCAGCAGTGAAGCTAGCGGGAGATGGAATGAGCAGTTCTTC,CASSEASGRWNEQFF
TRBV18,once,TRBJ1-1,.,TGTGCCAGCTCACCGGGGGGGTTTGGCACTGAAGCTTTCTTT,CASSPGGFGTEAFF
TRBV19,.,TRBJ1-1,.,TGTGCCAGTACCCTAGGGTGGAAACTGAACACTGAAGCTTTCTTT,CASTLGWKLNTEAFF
TRBV30,.,TRBJ2-7,.,TGTGCCTGGAGAGACAGGCGTTCCTACGAGCAGTACTTC,CAWRDRRSYEQYF
TRBV5-1,.,TRBJ2-3,.,TGCGCCAGCAGCTTGGCTCGACCAGGGGCAGATACGCAGTATTTT,CASSLARPGADTQYF
TRBV6-6,.,TRBJ2-2,.,TGTGCCAGCAGTTCCCTCCGGGTCTCCACCGGGGGGCTGTTTTTT,CASSSLRVSTGGLFF
TRBV7-9,.,TRBJ1-2,.,TGTGCCAGCAGCTTTGGAGACAGTTCTTATGGCTACACCTTC,CASSFGDSSYGYTF
TRBV5-1,.,TRBJ2-7,TRBD1,TGCGCCAGCAGCGGCGGGACAGGGGGCAGCTACGAGCAGTACTTC,CASSGGTGGSYEQYF
TRBV19,.,TRBJ2-3,.,TGTGCCAGTAGTATGTCGGATAGCGTACTACGCACAGATACGCAGTATTTT,CASSMSDSVLRTDTQYF
TRBV18,.,TRBJ1-4,.,TGTGCCAGCTCACCAACGGGGACGTCTAATGAAAAACTGTTTTTT,CASSPTGTSNEKLFF
TRBV4-2,few,TRBJ1-2,.,TGTGCCAGCAGCCAAGTCTCGACGTCCGGCTACACCTTC,CASSQVSTSGYTF
TRBV6-1,.,TRBJ2-1,TRBD2,TGTGCCAGCAGTTCCGGACTAGCCGGAGGGTTCTTC,CASSSGLAGGFF
TRBV15,.,TRBJ1-4,TRBD1,TGTGCCACCAGCAGAGAAACAGGGGGCAAGAGTGAAAAACTGTTTTTT,CATSRETGGKSEKLFF
TRBV5-5,.,TRBJ1-2,.,TGTGCCAGCAGCAGCCCTGGCTACACCTTC,CASSSPGYTF
TRBV28,.,TRBJ2-1,TRBD2,TGTGCCAGCAGTTTTTCGGGACTAGCAAGCTCCTACAATGAGCAGTTCTTC,CASSFSGLASSYNEQFF
TRBV9,.,TRBJ2-7,TRBD2,TGTGCCAGCAGCGTCAGCGGGAGAAGCGACGAGCAGTACTTC,CASSVSGRSDEQYF
TRBV5-1,.,TRBJ2-1,.,TGCGCCAGCAGCTTGGAGCGGCCCTCCTACAATGAGCAGTTCTTC,CASSLERPSYNEQFF
TRBV11-2,.,TRBJ1-4,.,TGTGCCAGCAGCTTCGGGGGTGAAAAACTGTTTTTT,CASSFGGEKLFF
TRBV29-1,.,TRBJ1-1,TRBD1,TGCAGCGTTGAGAGAAGACAGGGTCGGACTGAAGCTTTCTTT,CSVERRQGRTEAFF
TRBV7-2,.,TRBJ2-5,.,TGTGCCAGCAGCTCCCCTGGGGAATACCAAGAGACCCAGTACTTC,CASSSPGEYQETQYF
TRBV7-2,once,TRBJ2-3,TRBD2,TGTGCCAGCAGCTTAAGACTAGCGGAGGGCCGTACGCAGTATTTT,CASSLRLAEGRTQYF